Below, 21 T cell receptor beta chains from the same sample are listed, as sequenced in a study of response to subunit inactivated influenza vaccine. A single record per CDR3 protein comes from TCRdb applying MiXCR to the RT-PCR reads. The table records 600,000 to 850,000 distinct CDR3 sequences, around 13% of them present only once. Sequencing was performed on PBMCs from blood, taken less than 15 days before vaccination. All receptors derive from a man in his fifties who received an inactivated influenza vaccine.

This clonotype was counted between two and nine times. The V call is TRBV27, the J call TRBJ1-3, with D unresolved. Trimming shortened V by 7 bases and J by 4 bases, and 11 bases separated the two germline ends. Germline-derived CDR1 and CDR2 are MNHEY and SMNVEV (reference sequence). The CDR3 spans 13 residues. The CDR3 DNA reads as TGTGCCAGCAAAAGACAAGGAGGAAACACCATATATTTT. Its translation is CASKRQGGNTIYF.

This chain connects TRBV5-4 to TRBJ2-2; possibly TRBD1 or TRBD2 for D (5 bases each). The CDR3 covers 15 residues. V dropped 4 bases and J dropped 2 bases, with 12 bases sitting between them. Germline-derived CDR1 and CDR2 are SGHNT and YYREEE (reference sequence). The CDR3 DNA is TGTGCCAGCAGCCGGGACGGTCGCAACACCGGGGAGCTGTTTTTT. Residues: CASSRDGRNTGELFF.

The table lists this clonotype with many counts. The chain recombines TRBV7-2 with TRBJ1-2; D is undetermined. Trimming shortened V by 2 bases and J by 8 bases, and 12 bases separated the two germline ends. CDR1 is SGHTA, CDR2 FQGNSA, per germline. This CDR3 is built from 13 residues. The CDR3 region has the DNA TGTGCCAGCAGCTTATTGAAGGCGGGGGGCTACACCTTC. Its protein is CASSLLKAGGYTF.

The CDR3 DNA sequence: TGTGCCAGCAGCTCACGTCCGACATCGTCCCCCTACAATGAGCAGTTCTTC. As protein: CASSSRPTSSPYNEQFF. This rearrangement joins TRBV7-2 to TRBJ2-1; D not resolved. The V gene's germline CDR1 is SGHTA and CDR2 FQGNSA. Trimming removed 4 bases at V and 2 bases at J, with 18 bases between. The length of the CDR3 is 17 residues. Looking up the rest from reference TRBV7-2 and TRBJ2-1 gives the full variable domain: GAGVSQSPSNKVTEKGKDVELRCDPISGHTALYWYRQSLGQGLEFLIYFQGNSAPDKSGLPSDRFSAERTGGSVSTLTIQRTQQEDSAVYLCASSSRPTSSPYNEQFFGPGTRLTVL.

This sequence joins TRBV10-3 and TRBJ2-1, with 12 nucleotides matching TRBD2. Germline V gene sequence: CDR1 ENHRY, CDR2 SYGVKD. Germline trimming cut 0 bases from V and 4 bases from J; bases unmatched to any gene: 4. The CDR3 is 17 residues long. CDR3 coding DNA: TGTGCCATCAGTGAGTCTGGACTAGCGGGAAGGTACAATGAGCAGTTCTTC. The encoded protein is CAISESGLAGRYNEQFF.

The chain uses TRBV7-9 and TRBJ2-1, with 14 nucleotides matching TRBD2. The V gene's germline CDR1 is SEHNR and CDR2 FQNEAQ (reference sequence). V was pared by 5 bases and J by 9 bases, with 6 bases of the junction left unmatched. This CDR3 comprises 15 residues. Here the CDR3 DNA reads TGTGCCAGCAGCCGAGAAGGACTAGCGGGAGGTGAGCAGTTCTTC. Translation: CASSREGLAGGEQFF.

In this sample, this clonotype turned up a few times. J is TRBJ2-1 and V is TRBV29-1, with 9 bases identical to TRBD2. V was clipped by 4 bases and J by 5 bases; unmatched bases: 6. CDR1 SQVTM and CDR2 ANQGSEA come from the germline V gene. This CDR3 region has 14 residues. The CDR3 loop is CSVVAGGPDNEQFF. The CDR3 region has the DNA TGCAGCGTTGTGGCGGGAGGGCCCGACAATGAGCAGTTCTTC.

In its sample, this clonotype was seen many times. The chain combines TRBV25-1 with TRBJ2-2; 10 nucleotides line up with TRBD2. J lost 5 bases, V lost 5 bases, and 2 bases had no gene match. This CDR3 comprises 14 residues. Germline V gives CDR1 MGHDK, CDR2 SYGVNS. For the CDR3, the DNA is TGTGCCAGCAGTAAGACTAGCGGGACCGGGGAGCTGTTTTTT. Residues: CASSKTSGTGELFF.

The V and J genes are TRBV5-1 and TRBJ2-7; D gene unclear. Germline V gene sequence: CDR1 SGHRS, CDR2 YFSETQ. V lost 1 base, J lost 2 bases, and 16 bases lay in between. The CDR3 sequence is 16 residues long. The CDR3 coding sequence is TGCGCCAGCAGCTTGTCTTCTCCCGCCGGCACCTACGAGCAGTACTTC. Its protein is CASSLSSPAGTYEQYF.

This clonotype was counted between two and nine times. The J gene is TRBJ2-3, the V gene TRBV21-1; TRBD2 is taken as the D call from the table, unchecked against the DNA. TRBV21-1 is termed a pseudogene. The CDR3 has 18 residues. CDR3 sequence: CASSKMPLAGEHTDTQYF. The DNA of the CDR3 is TGTGCCAGCAGCAAAATGCCACTAGCGGGGGAACACACAGATACGCAGTATTTT.

CDR3 region: CASSLYREENTEAFF. The CDR3 DNA follows: TGTGCCAGCAGCTTGTACAGGGAAGAGAACACTGAAGCTTTCTTT. J is TRBJ1-1 and V is TRBV5-6; possibly TRBD1 for D (6 bases). The CDR3 sequence is 15 residues long. Deletions cut 1 base from V and 1 base from J, with 11 bases between. Germline values: CDR1 SGHDT, CDR2 YYEEEE.

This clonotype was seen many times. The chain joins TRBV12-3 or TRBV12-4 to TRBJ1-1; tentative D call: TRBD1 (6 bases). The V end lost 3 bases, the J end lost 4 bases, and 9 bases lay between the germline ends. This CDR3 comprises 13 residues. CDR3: CASSLRGSTEAFF. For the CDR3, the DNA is TGTGCCAGCAGTTTGAGGGGGAGCACTGAAGCTTTCTTT.

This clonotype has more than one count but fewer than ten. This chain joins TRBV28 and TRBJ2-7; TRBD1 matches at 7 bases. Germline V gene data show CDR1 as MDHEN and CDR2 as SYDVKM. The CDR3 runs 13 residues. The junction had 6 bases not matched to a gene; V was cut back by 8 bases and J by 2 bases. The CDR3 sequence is CASGNRGPYEQYF. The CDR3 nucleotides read TGTGCCAGCGGTAACAGGGGACCCTACGAGCAGTACTTC.

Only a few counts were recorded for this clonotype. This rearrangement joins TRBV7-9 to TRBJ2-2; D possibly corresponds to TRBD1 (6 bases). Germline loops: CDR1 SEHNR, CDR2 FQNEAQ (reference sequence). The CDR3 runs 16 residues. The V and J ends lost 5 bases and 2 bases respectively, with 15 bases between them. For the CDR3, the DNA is TGTGCCAGCAGCCCAAACAGGGTTTATAACACCGGGGAGCTGTTTTTT. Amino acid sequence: CASSPNRVYNTGELFF.

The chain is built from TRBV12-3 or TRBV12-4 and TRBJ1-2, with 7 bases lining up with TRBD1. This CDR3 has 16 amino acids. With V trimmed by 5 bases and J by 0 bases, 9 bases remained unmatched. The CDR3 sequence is CASSIGTATTNYGYTF. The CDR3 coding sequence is TGTGCCAGCAGTATCGGGACAGCTACGACTAACTATGGCTACACCTTC.

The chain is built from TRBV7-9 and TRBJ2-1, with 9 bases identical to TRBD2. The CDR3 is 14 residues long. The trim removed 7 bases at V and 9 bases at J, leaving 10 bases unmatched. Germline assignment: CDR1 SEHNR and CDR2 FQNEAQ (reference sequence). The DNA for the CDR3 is TGTGCCAGCATCCAAGGGGGACTAGCAAGTGAGCAGTTCTTC. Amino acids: CASIQGGLASEQFF. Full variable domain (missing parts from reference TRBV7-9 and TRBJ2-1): DTGVSQNPRHKITKRGQNVTFRCDPISEHNRLYWYRQTLGQGPEFLTYFQNEAQLEKSRLLSDRFSAERPKGSFSTLEIQRTEQGDSAMYLCASIQGGLASEQFFGPGTRLTVL.

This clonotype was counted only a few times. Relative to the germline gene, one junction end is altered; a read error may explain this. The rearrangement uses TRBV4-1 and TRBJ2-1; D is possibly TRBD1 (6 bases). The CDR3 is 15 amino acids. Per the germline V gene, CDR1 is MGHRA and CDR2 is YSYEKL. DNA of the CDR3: TGCGCCAGCAGCCAAGGGGGTTACGGGGACAATCAGCAGTTCTTC. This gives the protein CASSQGGYGDNQQFF.

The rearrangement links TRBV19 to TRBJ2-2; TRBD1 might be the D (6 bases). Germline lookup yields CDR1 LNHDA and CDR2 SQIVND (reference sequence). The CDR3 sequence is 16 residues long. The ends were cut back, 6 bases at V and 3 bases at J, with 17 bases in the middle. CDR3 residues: CASRSYRARDTGELFF. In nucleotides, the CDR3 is TGTGCCAGTAGATCATACAGGGCACGGGACACCGGGGAGCTGTTTTTT.

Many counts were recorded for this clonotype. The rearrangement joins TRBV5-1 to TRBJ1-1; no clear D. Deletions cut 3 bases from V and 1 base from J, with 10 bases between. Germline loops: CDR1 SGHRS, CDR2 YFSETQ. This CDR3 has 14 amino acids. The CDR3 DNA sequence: TGCGCCAGCAGCTGGGATGCCAAGAACACTGAAGCTTTCTTT. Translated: CASSWDAKNTEAFF.

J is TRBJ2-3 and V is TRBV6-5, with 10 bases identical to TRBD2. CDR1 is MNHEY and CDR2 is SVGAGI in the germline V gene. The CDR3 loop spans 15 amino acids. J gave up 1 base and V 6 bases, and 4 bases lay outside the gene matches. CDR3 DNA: TGTGCCAGCAGATATACTAGCGGGGGCACAGATACGCAGTATTTT. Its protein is CASRYTSGGTDTQYF.

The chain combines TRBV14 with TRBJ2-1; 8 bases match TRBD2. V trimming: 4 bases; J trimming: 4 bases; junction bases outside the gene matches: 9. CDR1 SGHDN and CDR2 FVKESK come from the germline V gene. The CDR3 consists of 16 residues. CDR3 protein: CASSPPGLEAYNEQFF. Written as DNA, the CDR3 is TGTGCCAGCAGCCCGCCGGGACTAGAGGCTTACAATGAGCAGTTCTTC.